These 3 T cell receptor beta chains came from one sample sequenced in a study of T cells in Graves' hyperthyroidism and ophthalmopathy (dated by TCRdb to the late 2010s). Libraries were prepared through multiplex PCR. These reads were obtained on an Illumina HiSeq 2000. The TCR beta CDR3 regions were amplified from the RNA transcripts. For the first round of RT-PCR on the TCR CDR3, the HTBI primer set was used together with the Qiagen OneStep RT-PCR kit. TCRdb trimmed public reads at Q25 via fastp, called clones via MiXCR and kept in-frame beta chains. A single entry per CDR3 protein holds the most common genes and DNA from its merged rows. This sample gives fewer than 700,000 distinct CDR3 sequences in total; 17% of them show up just once. The ten most abundant clones make up about 16% of the sample. The sample consisted of blood. The origin of the receptors is a woman younger than 35 with Graves' ophthalmopathy.

This clonotype showed up just a few times. This sequence joins TRBV27 and TRBJ2-3, with D uncertain. Per the germline V gene, CDR1 is MNHEY and CDR2 is SMNVEV (reference sequence). The CDR3 is 15 residues long. The germline V and J ends were trimmed by 4 bases and 5 bases, with 16 bases remaining between them. The chain's CDR3 is CASSSGLGPRDTQYF. The CDR3 DNA reads as TGTGCCAGCAGTTCCGGCCTGGGCCCCAGAGATACGCAGTATTTT.

The CDR3 reads CASSEPGQGHRFF. The CDR3 DNA sequence: TGTGCCAGCAGCGAACCCGGACAGGGGCACAGGTTCTTC. The chain carries TRBV6-2 or TRBV6-3 and TRBJ2-1, with 9 bases identical to TRBD1. In germline, CDR1 is MNHEY, CDR2 SVGEGT. The CDR3 contains 13 residues. V was clipped by 6 bases and J by 15 bases; unmatched bases: 12.

This clonotype was observed at least ten times. The chain has TRBV7-9 and TRBJ1-2, with D hard to call. CDR1 and CDR2 from the germline V gene are SEHNR and FQNEAQ (reference sequence). The CDR3 loop spans 14 amino acids. V lost 4 bases, J lost 2 bases, and 11 bases lay in between. In nucleotides, the CDR3 is TGTGCCAGCAGCTCCTGGACGGCAAACTATGGCTACACCTTC. It translates to CASSSWTANYGYTF.